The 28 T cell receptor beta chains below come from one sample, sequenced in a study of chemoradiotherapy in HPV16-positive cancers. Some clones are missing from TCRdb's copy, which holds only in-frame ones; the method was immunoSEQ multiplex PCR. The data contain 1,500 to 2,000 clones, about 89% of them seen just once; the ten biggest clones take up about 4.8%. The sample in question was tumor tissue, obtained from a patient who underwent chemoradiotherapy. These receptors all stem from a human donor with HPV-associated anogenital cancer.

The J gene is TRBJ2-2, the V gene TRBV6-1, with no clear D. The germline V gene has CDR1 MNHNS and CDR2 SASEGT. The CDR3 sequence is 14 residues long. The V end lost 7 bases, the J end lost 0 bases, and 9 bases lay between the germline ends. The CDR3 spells CASTGLTNTGELFF. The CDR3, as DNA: TGTGCCAGCACAGGTCTAACGAACACCGGGGAGCTGTTTTTT.

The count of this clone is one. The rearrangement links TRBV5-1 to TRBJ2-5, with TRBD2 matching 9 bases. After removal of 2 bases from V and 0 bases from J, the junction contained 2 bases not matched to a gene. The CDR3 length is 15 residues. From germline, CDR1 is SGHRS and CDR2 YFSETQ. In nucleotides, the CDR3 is TGCGCCAGCAGCTTCACTAGCGGGTACCAAGAGACCCAGTACTTC. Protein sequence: CASSFTSGYQETQYF.

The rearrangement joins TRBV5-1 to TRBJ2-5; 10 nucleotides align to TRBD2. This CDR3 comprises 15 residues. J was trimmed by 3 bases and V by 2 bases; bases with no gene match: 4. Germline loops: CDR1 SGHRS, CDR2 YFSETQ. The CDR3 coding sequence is TGCGCCAGCAGCTTTTTGGGGACTAGCGAAGAGACCCAGTACTTC. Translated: CASSFLGTSEETQYF. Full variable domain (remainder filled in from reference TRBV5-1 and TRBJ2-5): KAGVTQTPRYLIKTRGQQVTLSCSPISGHRSVSWYQQTPGQGLQFLFEYFSETQRNKGNFPGRFSGRQFSNSRSEMNVSTLELGDSALYLCASSFLGTSEETQYFGPGTRLLVL.

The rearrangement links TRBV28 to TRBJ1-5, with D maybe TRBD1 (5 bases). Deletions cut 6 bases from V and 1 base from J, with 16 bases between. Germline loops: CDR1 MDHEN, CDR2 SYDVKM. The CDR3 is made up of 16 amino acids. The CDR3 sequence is CASSPPDTSSNQPQHF. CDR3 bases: TGTGCCAGCAGCCCGCCGGACACCTCAAGCAATCAGCCCCAGCATTTT.

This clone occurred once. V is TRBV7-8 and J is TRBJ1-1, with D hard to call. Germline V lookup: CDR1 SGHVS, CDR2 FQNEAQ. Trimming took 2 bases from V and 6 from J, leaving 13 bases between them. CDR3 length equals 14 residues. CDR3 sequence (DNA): TGTGCCAGCAGCTTATACGGGGAGGTTCCTGAAGCTTTCTTT. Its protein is CASSLYGEVPEAFF.

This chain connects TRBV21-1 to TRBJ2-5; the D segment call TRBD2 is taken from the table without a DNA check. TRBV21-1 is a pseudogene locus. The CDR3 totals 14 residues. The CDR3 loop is CASTKAGRQETQYF. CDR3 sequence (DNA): TGTGCCAGTACTAAAGCGGGCCGCCAAGAGACCCAGTACTTC.

This chain's CDR3 is CASSQAQGVYEKLFF. The CDR3, as DNA: TGTGCCAGCAGCCAGGCACAGGGGGTCTATGAAAAACTGTTTTTT. The rearrangement joins TRBV6-6 to TRBJ1-4, with 8 bases identical to TRBD1. Germline CDR1 reads MNHNY; CDR2 reads SVGAGI (reference sequence). V gave up 6 bases and J gave up 6 bases; unmatched junction bases: 9. The CDR3 extends over 15 amino acids.

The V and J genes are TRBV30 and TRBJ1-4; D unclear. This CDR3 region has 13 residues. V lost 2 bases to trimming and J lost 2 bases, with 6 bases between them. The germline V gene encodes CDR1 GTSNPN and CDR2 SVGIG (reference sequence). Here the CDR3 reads CAWSRRTNEKLFF. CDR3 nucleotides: TGTGCCTGGAGTCGGAGGACTAATGAAAAACTGTTTTTT.

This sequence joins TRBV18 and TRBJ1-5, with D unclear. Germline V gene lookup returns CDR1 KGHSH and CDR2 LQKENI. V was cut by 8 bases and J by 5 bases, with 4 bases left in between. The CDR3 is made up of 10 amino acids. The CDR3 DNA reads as TGTGCCAGCCAAGATCAGCCCCAGCATTTT. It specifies CASQDQPQHF.

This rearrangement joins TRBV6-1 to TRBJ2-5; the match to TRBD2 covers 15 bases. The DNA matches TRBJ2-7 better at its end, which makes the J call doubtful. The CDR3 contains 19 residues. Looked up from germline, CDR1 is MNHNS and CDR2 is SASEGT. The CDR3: CASSEGSVGLAGGRYEQYF. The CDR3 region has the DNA TGTGCCAGCAGTGAAGGGAGCGTAGGACTAGCGGGGGGGCGTTACGAGCAGTACTTC.

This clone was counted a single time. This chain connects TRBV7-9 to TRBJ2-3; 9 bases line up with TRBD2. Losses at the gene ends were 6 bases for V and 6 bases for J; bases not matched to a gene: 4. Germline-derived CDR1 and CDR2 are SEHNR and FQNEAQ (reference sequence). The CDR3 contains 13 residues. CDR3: CASSSSGEDTQYF. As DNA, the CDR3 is TGTGCCAGCAGTTCTAGCGGGGAGGATACGCAGTATTTT.

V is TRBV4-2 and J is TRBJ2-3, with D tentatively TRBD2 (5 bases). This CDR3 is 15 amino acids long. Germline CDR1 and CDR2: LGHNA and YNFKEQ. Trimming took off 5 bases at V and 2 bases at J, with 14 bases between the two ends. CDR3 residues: CASSSIGVYTDTQYF. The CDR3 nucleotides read TGTGCCAGCAGCTCAATCGGGGTCTACACAGATACGCAGTATTTT.

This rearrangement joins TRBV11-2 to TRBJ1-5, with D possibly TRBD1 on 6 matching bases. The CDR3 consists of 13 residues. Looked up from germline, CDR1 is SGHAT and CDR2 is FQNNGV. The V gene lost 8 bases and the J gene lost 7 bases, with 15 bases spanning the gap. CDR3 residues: CASEGQSKQPQHF. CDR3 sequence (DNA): TGTGCCAGCGAAGGACAGTCGAAACAGCCCCAGCATTTT.

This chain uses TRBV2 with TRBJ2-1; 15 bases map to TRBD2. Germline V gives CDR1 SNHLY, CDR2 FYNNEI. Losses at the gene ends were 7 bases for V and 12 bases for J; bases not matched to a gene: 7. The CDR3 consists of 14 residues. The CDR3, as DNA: TGTGCCAGCACTAGGACTAGCGGGGGGGCAGGGCAGTTCTTC. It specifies CASTRTSGGAGQFF.

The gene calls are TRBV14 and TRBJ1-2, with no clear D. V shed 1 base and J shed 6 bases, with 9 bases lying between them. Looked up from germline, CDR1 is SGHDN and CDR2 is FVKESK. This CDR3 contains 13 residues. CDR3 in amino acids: CASSQAGVHGYTF. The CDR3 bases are TGTGCCAGCAGCCAAGCCGGGGTTCATGGCTACACCTTC.

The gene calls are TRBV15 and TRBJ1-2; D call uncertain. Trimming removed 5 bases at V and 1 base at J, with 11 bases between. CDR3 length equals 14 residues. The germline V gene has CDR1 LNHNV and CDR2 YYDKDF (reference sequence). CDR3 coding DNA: TGTGCCACCAGCCCCGACCTCCTTAACTATGGCTACACCTTC. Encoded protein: CATSPDLLNYGYTF.

The CDR3 DNA follows: TGTGCCAGCAGCTTAAGGGGGCAAACAGATACGCAGTATTTT. It is translated as CASSLRGQTDTQYF. V gene TRBV7-9 combines with J gene TRBJ2-3; 7 bases line up with TRBD1. J lost 3 bases, V lost 2 bases, and 2 bases had no gene match. The CDR3 has 14 amino acids. CDR1 is SEHNR, CDR2 FQNEAQ, per germline (reference sequence).

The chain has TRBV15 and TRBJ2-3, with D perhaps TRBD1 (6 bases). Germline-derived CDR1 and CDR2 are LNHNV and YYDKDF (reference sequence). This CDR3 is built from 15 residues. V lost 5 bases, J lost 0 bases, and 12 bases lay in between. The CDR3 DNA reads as TGTGCCACCAGCCAAGACAGGATAAGCACAGATACGCAGTATTTT. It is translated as CATSQDRISTDTQYF.

CDR3 sequence reads: CASSLGRGAMNTEAFF. CDR3 nucleotides: TGCGCCAGCAGCCTGGGGCGCGGCGCCATGAACACTGAAGCTTTCTTT. This chain connects TRBV4-3 to TRBJ1-1; D perhaps matches TRBD1 (5 bases). CDR3 length equals 16 residues. CDR1 and CDR2 from the germline V gene are LGHNA and YSLEER. Trimming cost V 4 bases and J 0 bases, with 15 bases left between them.

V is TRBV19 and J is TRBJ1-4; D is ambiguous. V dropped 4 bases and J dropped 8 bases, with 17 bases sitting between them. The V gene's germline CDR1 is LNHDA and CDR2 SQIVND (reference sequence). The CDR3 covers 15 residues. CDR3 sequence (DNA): TGTGCCAGTAGTACCCGTCCCCCCCTCGAAGAAAAACTGTTTTTT. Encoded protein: CASSTRPPLEEKLFF.

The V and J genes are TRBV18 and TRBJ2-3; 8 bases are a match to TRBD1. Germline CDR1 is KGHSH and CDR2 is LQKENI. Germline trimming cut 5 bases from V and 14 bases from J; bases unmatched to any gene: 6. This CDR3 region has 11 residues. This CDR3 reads CASSLDRALYF. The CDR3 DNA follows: TGTGCCAGCTCATTGGACAGGGCCTTGTATTTT.

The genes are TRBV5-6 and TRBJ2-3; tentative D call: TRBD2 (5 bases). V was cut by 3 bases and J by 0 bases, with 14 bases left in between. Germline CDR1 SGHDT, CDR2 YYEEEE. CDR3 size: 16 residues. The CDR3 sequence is CASSSPKRPSTDTQYF. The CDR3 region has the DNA TGTGCCAGCAGCTCCCCCAAGCGGCCTAGCACAGATACGCAGTATTTT.

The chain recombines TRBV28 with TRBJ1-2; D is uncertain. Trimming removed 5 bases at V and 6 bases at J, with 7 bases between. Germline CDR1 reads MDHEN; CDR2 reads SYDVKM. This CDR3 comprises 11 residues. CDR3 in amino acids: CASSTQNGYTF. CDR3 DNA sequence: TGTGCCAGCAGTACGCAGAATGGCTACACCTTC.

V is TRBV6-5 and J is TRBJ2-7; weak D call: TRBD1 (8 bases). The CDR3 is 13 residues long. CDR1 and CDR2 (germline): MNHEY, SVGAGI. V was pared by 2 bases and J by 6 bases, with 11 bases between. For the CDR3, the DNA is TGTGCCAGCAGTTACAGCGGGACAGGCGAGCAGTACTTC. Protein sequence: CASSYSGTGEQYF.

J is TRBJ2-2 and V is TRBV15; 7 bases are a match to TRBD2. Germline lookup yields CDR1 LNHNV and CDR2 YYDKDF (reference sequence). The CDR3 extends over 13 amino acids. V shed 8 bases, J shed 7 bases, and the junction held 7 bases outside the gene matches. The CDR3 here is CATSPGRGGELFF. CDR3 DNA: TGTGCCACCTCCCCGGGGAGGGGCGGGGAGCTGTTTTTT.

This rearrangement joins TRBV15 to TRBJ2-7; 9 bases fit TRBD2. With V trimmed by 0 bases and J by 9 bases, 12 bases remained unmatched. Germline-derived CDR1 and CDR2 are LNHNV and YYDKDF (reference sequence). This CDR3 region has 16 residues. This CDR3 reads CATSRDRAGGSSGQYF. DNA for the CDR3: TGTGCCACCAGCAGAGATCGAGCGGGGGGCTCCTCCGGGCAGTACTTC.

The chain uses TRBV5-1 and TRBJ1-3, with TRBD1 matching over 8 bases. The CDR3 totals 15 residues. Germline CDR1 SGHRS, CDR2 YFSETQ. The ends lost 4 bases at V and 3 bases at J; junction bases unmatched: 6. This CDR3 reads CASSPQGGYGNTIYF. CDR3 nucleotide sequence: TGCGCCAGCAGCCCACAGGGGGGGTATGGAAACACCATATATTTT.

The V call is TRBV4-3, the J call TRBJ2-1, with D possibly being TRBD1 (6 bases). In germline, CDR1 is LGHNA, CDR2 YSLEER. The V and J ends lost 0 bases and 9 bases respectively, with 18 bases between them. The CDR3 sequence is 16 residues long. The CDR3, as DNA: TGCGCCAGCAGCCAAGATTTTTGGGAAAGGGACACTGAGCAGTTCTTC. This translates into CASSQDFWERDTEQFF.